The clone carrying this T cell receptor (beta chain) was detected once. Its antigen is currently unknown. This sample is drawn from a study of graft-versus-host responses after intestinal transplantation. Using immunoSEQ multiplex PCR, the repertoire was profiled, and TCRdb retains in-frame clones only, with some absent. The sample has 85,000 to 100,000 clones, approximately 85% seen once; the top ten hold roughly 1.4%. Study-wide results and caveats: Present in recipient marrow, GvH clones included some that appeared first in ileum or blood.

Germline V gene sequence: CDR1 MDHEN, CDR2 SYDVKM. V lost 6 bases, J lost 2 bases, and 7 bases stayed unmatched. The CDR3 extends over 16 amino acids. The chain uses TRBV28 and TRBJ2-2; 9 bases match TRBD1. This material consisted of PBMCs, taken 255 days after intestinal transplant. The source is a human patient who received an intestinal transplant, so some T cells may come from the graft donor. The CDR3 DNA is TGTGCCAGCAGGCTCGGGACAGGGCAAAACACCGGGGAGCTGTTTTTT. It specifies CASRLGTGQNTGELFF.